This record concerns one TCR beta chain sequence. The authors' processing: Amplified reference gene primers provided the basis for estimating nucleated cell counts. Generated by immunoSEQ multiplex PCR, the TCRdb table keeps only in-frame clones and is missing some. V, J and clone size derive from that table, while D and trimming were established from the DNA sequence. Of about 440,000 clones in the sample, around nine tenths were seen once. These data are taken from a study of blood T cell repertoires in COVID-19. Study-wide context: Samples taken during acute and convalescent COVID-19 were collected in the United States, Italy and Spain. T cells, B-cell-depleted T cells, or PBMCs provided the cDNA or gDNA that served as material.

CDR3 length: 16 amino acids. Germline lookup yields CDR1 KGHSH and CDR2 LQKENI. With 4 bases removed from V and 4 bases from J, the gap between germline ends came to 19 bases. Sequenced material: peripheral blood. The source is a woman aged 30 to 39 with acute or convalescent COVID-19. V is TRBV18 and J is TRBJ1-2, with D hard to call. As DNA, the CDR3 is TGTGCCAGCTCACGCGAGCAAGAGGGAGTCAGCTATGGCTACACCTTC. It yields the protein CASSREQEGVSYGYTF.